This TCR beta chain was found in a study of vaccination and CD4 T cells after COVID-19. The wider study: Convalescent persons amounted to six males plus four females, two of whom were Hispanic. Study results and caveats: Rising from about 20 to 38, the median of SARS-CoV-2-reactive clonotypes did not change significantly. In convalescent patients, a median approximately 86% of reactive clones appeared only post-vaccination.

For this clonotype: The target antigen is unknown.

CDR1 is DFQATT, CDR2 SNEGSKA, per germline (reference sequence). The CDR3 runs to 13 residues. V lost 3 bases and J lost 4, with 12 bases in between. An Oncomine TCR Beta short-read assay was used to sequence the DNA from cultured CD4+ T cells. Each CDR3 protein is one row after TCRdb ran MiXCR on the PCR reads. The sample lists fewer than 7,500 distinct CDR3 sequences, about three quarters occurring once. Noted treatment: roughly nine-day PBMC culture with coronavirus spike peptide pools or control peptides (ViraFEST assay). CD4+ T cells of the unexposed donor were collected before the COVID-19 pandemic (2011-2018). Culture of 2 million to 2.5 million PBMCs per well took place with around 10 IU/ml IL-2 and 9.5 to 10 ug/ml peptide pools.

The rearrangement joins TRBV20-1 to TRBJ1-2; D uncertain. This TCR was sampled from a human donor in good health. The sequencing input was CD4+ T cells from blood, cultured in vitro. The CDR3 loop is CSARQTQGYGYTF. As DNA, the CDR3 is TGCAGTGCTAGGCAGACTCAAGGCTATGGCTACACCTTC.